A single sample is the source of the 10 T cell receptor beta chains below, sequenced in a study of shared clonotypes between healthy human individuals. In the naive CD8 group, cells lacked CD45RO and were positively selected for CCR7, so terminally differentiated effector memory CD45RA+ cells were left out. Measured with immunoSEQ multiplex PCR; TCRdb has only the in-frame clones, and not every one. The profile shows 660,000 or so clones, 90% to 97% of them singletons. The sample taken for sequencing was naive CD8+ T cells sorted from blood. The source is a woman aged 30 to 39 in good health.

On this clone: Other DNA sequences in the sample encode the same CDR3. V gene TRBV7-9 combines with J gene TRBJ1-5, with 10 bases fitting TRBD1. V gave up 5 bases and J gave up 4 bases; unmatched junction bases: 2. The CDR3 has 14 residues. Germline V gene lookup returns CDR1 SEHNR and CDR2 FQNEAQ (reference sequence). Written as DNA, the CDR3 is TGTGCCAGCAGCCTGGGACAGGGGAATCAGCCCCAGCATTTT. This codes for CASSLGQGNQPQHF.

V and J are TRBV6-5 and TRBJ2-1, with TRBD2 identical over 8 bases. Germline values: CDR1 MNHEY, CDR2 SVGAGI. V was pared by 6 bases and J by 6 bases, with 7 bases of the junction left unmatched. The CDR3 length is 14 residues. CDR3 amino acids: CASSLGTSSNEQFF. CDR3 coding DNA: TGTGCCAGCAGCCTCGGGACTAGTAGCAATGAGCAGTTCTTC.

The chain has TRBV7-8 and TRBJ2-6; D unresolved. This CDR3 contains 15 residues. Germline V gives CDR1 SGHVS, CDR2 FQNEAQ. V lost 5 bases to trimming and J lost 1 base, with 9 bases between them. The CDR3 reads CASSQIASGANVLTF. DNA for the CDR3: TGTGCCAGCAGCCAAATAGCTTCTGGGGCCAACGTCCTGACTTTC. The full variable domain, in which reference TRBV7-8 and TRBJ2-6 provide the parts outside the CDR3, is GAGVSQSPRYKVAKRGQDVALRCDPISGHVSLFWYQQALGQGPEFLTYFQNEAQLDKSGLPSDRFFAERPEGSVSTLKIQRTQQEDSAVYLCASSQIASGANVLTFGAGSRLTVL.

The chain joins TRBV11-1 to TRBJ2-7; D possibly corresponds to TRBD2 (6 bases). CDR1 is SGHAT and CDR2 is FQDESV in the germline V gene (reference sequence). Trimming left V 3 bases short and J 3 bases short, with 21 bases between. The CDR3 extends over 17 amino acids. The CDR3, as DNA: TGTGCCAGCAGCTTGGGTTCTAGGGACTTTATGATCTACGAGCAGTACTTC. Amino acid sequence: CASSLGSRDFMIYEQYF.

This chain joins TRBV19 and TRBJ2-7; D might be TRBD2 (6 bases). The CDR3 is made up of 13 amino acids. Germline V gene lookup returns CDR1 LNHDA and CDR2 SQIVND (reference sequence). The V gene lost 4 bases and the J gene lost 3 bases, with 10 bases spanning the gap. The CDR3 coding sequence is TGTGCCAGTAGTACGGGACTGATCTACGAGCAGTACTTC. Translating gives CASSTGLIYEQYF.

The CDR3 DNA reads TGCGCCAGCAGCCAAGGGTGGAACTCCTACAATGAGCAGTTCTTC. Protein sequence: CASSQGWNSYNEQFF. This sequence joins TRBV4-1 and TRBJ2-1; D remains ambiguous. V was cut by 1 base and J by 0 bases, with 7 bases left in between. Germline assignment: CDR1 MGHRA and CDR2 YSYEKL. CDR3 length: 15 amino acids.

This clone appeared once. The V gene is TRBV19, the J gene TRBJ2-1; 9 nucleotides agree with TRBD2. With V trimmed by 5 bases and J by 9 bases, 8 bases remained unmatched. The CDR3 has 14 residues. Germline V gene data show CDR1 as LNHDA and CDR2 as SQIVND (reference sequence). The CDR3 nucleotides read TGTGCCAGTAGTTTTTTAGCGGGAGAGCTTGAGCAGTTCTTC. Protein: CASSFLAGELEQFF.

V gene TRBV10-3 combines with J gene TRBJ1-2; 7 nucleotides match TRBD1. The CDR3 spans 14 residues. The germline V gene encodes CDR1 ENHRY and CDR2 SYGVKD. V was clipped by 3 bases and J by 2 bases; unmatched bases: 3. DNA for the CDR3: TGTGCCATCAGTGACTCGGGACAGAACTATGGCTACACCTTC. This gives the protein CAISDSGQNYGYTF.

This chain links TRBV9 with TRBJ1-1; D gene ambiguous. Trimming cost V 4 bases and J 6 bases, with 13 bases left between them. There are 13 residues in the CDR3. Germline CDR1 reads SGDLS; CDR2 reads YYNGEE. CDR3 protein: CASSLAPGAEAFF. The DNA for the CDR3 is TGTGCCAGCAGCTTAGCCCCAGGCGCTGAAGCTTTCTTT. The full variable domain, its missing parts supplied by reference TRBV9 and TRBJ1-1, is DSGVTQTPKHLITATGQRVTLRCSPRSGDLSVYWYQQSLDQGLQFLIQYYNGEERAKGNILERFSAQQFPDLHSELNLSSLELGDSALYFCASSLAPGAEAFFGQGTRLTVV.

There are a few counts of this clone. The chain has TRBV19 and TRBJ1-1, with a tentative D call TRBD1 (5 bases). The CDR3 has 10 residues. Germline V gene sequence: CDR1 LNHDA, CDR2 SQIVND (reference sequence). V was cut by 10 bases and J by 4 bases, with 7 bases left in between. This chain's CDR3 is CATGSTEAFF. The CDR3 nucleotides are TGTGCCACAGGGAGCACTGAAGCTTTCTTT.